This is a list of T cell receptor beta chains from one sample in a study of cytomegalovirus exposure and HLA in healthy donors. Sequenced by immunoSEQ multiplex PCR; TCRdb stores in-frame clones only, minus some. The sample lists 200,000 to 250,000 clones, approximately 78% occurring once. Sequencing input: PBMCs. These receptors were collected from a woman aged 35 to 49 in good health and CMV-seronegative. Each CDR3 is given with its conserved first and last residue. A D gene is named only where the DNA matches it firmly. Not every row has a clone size; where given, it reads once, few, many or a size class.

TRBJ1-2 TRBV13 TRBD1 - CASSLLGDRGEYYGYTF TGTGCCAGCAGCTTACTGGGGGACAGGGGAGAGTACTATGGCTACACCTTC
TRBJ2-3 TRBV15 TRBD2 - CATSRGGGPTSTDTQYF TGTGCCACCAGCAGAGGGGGAGGGCCTACTAGCACAGATACGCAGTATTTT
TRBJ1-2 TRBV29-1 - - CSVLISDYGYTF TGCAGCGTTCTGATAAGCGACTATGGCTACACCTTC
TRBJ2-2 TRBV10-1 TRBD1 - CASSRTGGGELFF TGCGCCAGCAGTCGGACAGGTGGCGGGGAGCTGTTTTTT
TRBJ1-3 TRBV9 - few CASSVGDYSSGNTIYF TGTGCCAGCAGCGTAGGGGACTATAGCTCTGGAAACACCATATATTTT
TRBJ1-2 TRBV2 - - CASTRDTYYGYTF TGTGCCAGCACACGGGACACCTACTATGGCTACACCTTC
TRBJ2-1 TRBV5-4 - - CASTPQAERVYNEQFF TGTGCCAGCACTCCGCAGGCGGAGAGGGTCTACAATGAGCAGTTCTTC
TRBJ1-4 TRBV7-9 - - CASSLGGINEKLFF TGTGCCAGCAGCTTAGGGGGCATTAATGAAAAACTGTTTTTT
TRBJ2-3 TRBV6-4 - - CASSDQAGSTDTQYF TGTGCCAGCAGTGACCAGGCGGGGTCCACAGATACGCAGTATTTT
TRBJ1-2 TRBV29-1 TRBD1 - CSVEKPQGAGYGYTF TGCAGCGTTGAGAAACCACAGGGGGCGGGCTATGGCTACACCTTC
TRBJ1-1 TRBV20-1 - - CSARAGPVFFF TGCAGTGCTAGAGCTGGGCCTGTTTTCTTCTTT
TRBJ2-5 TRBV4-1 TRBD2 - CASSRLTSVQETQYF TGCGCCAGCAGCCGGTTGACTAGCGTTCAAGAGACCCAGTACTTC
TRBJ2-3 TRBV30 - - CAWSEDRPSTDTQYF TGCGCCTGGAGTGAGGACAGACCTAGCACAGATACGCAGTATTTT
TRBJ2-7 TRBV18 - - CASSTIANGLSFYEQYF TGTGCCAGCTCAACTATAGCGAACGGCCTCTCGTTCTACGAGCAGTACTTC
TRBJ1-4 TRBV20-1 - - CSARVREKLFF TGCAGTGCTAGAGTTCGGGAAAAACTGTTTTTT
TRBJ2-7 TRBV7-6 - - CASSLASGSSYEQYF TGTGCCAGCAGCTTAGCGAGCGGAAGCTCCTACGAGCAGTACTTC
TRBJ1-5 TRBV6-1 TRBD1 - CASSVLRDSYSNQPQHF TGTGCCAGCAGTGTACTCCGGGACAGCTATAGCAATCAGCCCCAGCATTTT
TRBJ2-7 TRBV6-5 TRBD1 - CASSYSLTGQAYEQYF TGTGCCAGCAGTTACTCACTGACAGGACAGGCCTACGAGCAGTACTTC
TRBJ2-7 TRBV6-1 TRBD1 - CASRLTGDLTYEQYF TGTGCCAGCAGACTAACAGGGGACCTTACCTACGAGCAGTACTTC
TRBJ2-2 TRBV9 TRBD2 - CASSVDGGGVAGELFF TGTGCCAGCAGCGTAGATGGGGGAGGGGTAGCCGGGGAGCTGTTTTTT